This T cell receptor beta chain stems from a study of cytomegalovirus exposure and HLA in healthy donors. The study, taken as a whole, reports: Clonal expansion, a later analysis showed, was greater in HLA-associated TCR beta chains than in equally common others. An ancestry cluster, one associated with Asian ancestry, reportedly showed fewer N-insertions than the approximately 670-donor mean in a later analysis. Later on, an analysis tied approximately 15,000 TCR beta sequences to HLA alleles at 0.05 false discovery rate. The authors later found TCR association rates varying by HLA locus, with DRB1 most and HLA-C fewest.

The CDR3 sequence is 15 residues long. Germline values: CDR1 SGHTA, CDR2 FQGNSA. V gave up 5 bases and J gave up 1 base; unmatched junction bases: 5. Only a few counts were recorded for this clone. Antigen unknown. A multiplex PCR was run with 60 Vbeta primers and 13 Jbeta primers. Some clones are missing from TCRdb's copy, which holds only in-frame ones; the method was immunoSEQ multiplex PCR. The table shows 130,000 or so clones, with around 75% occurring only once. The rearrangement links TRBV7-2 to TRBJ1-5; 7 nucleotides match TRBD1. The sequenced sample was PBMCs. This sequence was found in a woman aged 50 to 60 in good health and CMV-seropositive. CDR3 sequence reads: CASSDRVGSNQPQHF. The CDR3 nucleotides read TGTGCCAGCAGCGACAGGGTGGGAAGCAATCAGCCCCAGCATTTT.